The entry below gives a single TCR beta chain sequence along with its context. What this receptor recognizes is not known. The record has no base qualities; no much larger clone is one base away. The CDR3, from cysteine to phenylalanine, totals 14 residues. Just CDR3 DNA is preserved here, 42 bases in frame from base 1. Sequences MDHEN (CDR1) and SYDVKM (CDR2) are obtained from the germline V gene. V loses 7 bases at its end and J loses 7 bases; junction bases beyond the gene matches: 10. TCRbeta CDR3 regions were amplified from genomic DNA by means of the immunoSEQ Assay, a bias-controlled multiplex PCR. Concerning the study's data processing: Within the assay, amplification of reference gene primers was used to estimate how many nucleated cells each sample contained. To quantify the absolute abundance of each unique TCRbeta CDR3 rearrangement, sequence reads were collapsed and filtered. For each sample, productive Simpson clonality was calculated as the square root of Simpson's diversity index over productive rearrangements. Held by TCRdb, this immuneACCESS table contains in-frame sequences only and omits some clones. Under half of the omission traces to an unresolved V gene where checked; the cause of the rest is unknown. V and J calls plus clone size are reproduced from that table; the DNA served to infer D and trimming. The sample table holds 150,000 or so clones, of which about four fifths were seen once. Around 1.5% of the sample is in the top ten clones.

Collaborating institutions collected whole blood in K2EDTA tubes following their own protocols. For TCRbeta analysis, collaborators shipped samples as frozen whole blood, isolated PBMCs, or DNA extracted from either of those sample types. The data were obtained in a study of blood T cell repertoires in COVID-19 (dated by TCRdb to the early 2020s). A note on the overall study: The collaborator samples originated in the United States, Italy and Spain and spanned the acute and convalescent phases of COVID-19. The material from the prospective study consisted of cDNA or gDNA derived from T cells, B-cell-depleted T cells, or PBMCs. Subjects who had been exposed to COVID-19, were actively infected with it, or had recovered from it provided the deeply sampled blood TCRbeta repertoires that made up the dataset. The repertoires were released in a freely available public database meant as a resource for research on the immune response to SARS-CoV-2. The samples were drawn from two sources: the first 160 participants of the ongoing ImmuneRACE study, and 1,254 subjects contributed by 6 global collaborators. Sample metadata almost always included a de-identified subject ID, COVID-19 status, age in years and sex. Where available, HLA class I and class II types were taken from metadata supplied by the sample provider and were not determined by assay-based typing. The paper's findings and limits, for the study overall: The amount of clinical and demographic metadata varied by source and participant and was provided uncurated.

This receptor was taken from a human donor in a cohort sampled during active COVID-19. Sequenced input: peripheral blood. The V and J segments used are TRBV28 and TRBJ2-4; 7 bases in between match TRBD1. This receptor has the CDR3 CASTIDRVGNIQYF. The nucleotide sequence reads as follows: TGTGCCAGCACCATAGACAGGGTAGGTAACATTCAGTACTTC.